The clone carrying this T cell receptor beta chain was recorded many times. What it recognizes is unknown. This sample is drawn from a study of T cell repertoires in cytomegalovirus infection. Study results and caveats: Carriers of CMV plus the relevant HLA were identified by cumulative public TCR beta family frequency.

One entry per CDR3 protein, called by TCRdb with MiXCR from the reads. In the table there are about 47,000 distinct CDR3 sequences, approximately 20% of which are singletons. The CDR3 totals 14 residues. V was cut by 0 bases and J by 0 bases, with 5 bases left in between. Germline V gives CDR1 MNHEY, CDR2 SVGEGT. The chain couples TRBV6-2 or TRBV6-3 to TRBJ1-1; D uncertain. This TCR was recovered from a human donor in good health (CMV status not recorded). Some clones in this sample may be carry-over from other donors' samples. The sequencing used CD8+ T cells from cultured PBMCs, collected from culture after CMV antigen stimulation. The CDR3 bases are TGTGCCAGCAGTTACTCGGTCGTGAACACTGAAGCTTTCTTT. Protein product: CASSYSVVNTEAFF.